This TCR beta chain was documented in a study of CD8+ T cells in alopecia areata. Study-level background: Using the percentage of affected scalp area, treated patients' severity was scored.

RNA was isolated and reverse transcribed to cDNA, the sequencing template. The table came from immunoSEQ multiplex PCR; TCRdb's copy has only in-frame clones and leaves some out. The profile shows 60,000 to 85,000 clones, about 71% of them singletons. After removal of 5 bases from V and 8 bases from J, the junction contained 16 bases not matched to a gene. This CDR3 contains 16 residues. CDR1 and CDR2 (germline): SEHNR, FQNEAQ (reference sequence). Treatment indicated: oral pan-JAK inhibitor, 5-10 mg twice daily. Obtained from alopecia areata patients were lesional scalp punch biopsies along with peripheral blood.

The TCR was taken from a human donor with alopecia areata. Sequencing used CD8+ T cells sorted from blood, obtained at week 24, from a patient treated with tofacitinib. The rearrangement uses TRBV7-9 and TRBJ1-1; 8 bases map to TRBD1. The CDR3 protein is CASSTLTWTGTVEAFF. CDR3 nucleotide sequence: TGTGCCAGCAGCACATTAACGTGGACAGGGACCGTCGAAGCTTTCTTT. Supplemented by reference TRBV7-9 and TRBJ1-1, the full variable domain reads DTGVSQNPRHKITKRGQNVTFRCDPISEHNRLYWYRQTLGQGPEFLTYFQNEAQLEKSRLLSDRFSAERPKGSFSTLEIQRTEQGDSAMYLCASSTLTWTGTVEAFFGQGTRLTVV.